Sequencing of this T cell receptor (beta chain) was carried out in a study of breast tumors, draining lymph nodes, adjacent tissues. This clonotype was counted at least ten times. Its antigen is not identified. TCRdb processed the multiplex PCR reads anew with MiXCR; each CDR3 protein has one entry. The profile shows about 130,000 distinct CDR3 sequences, 20% to 25% of them singletons. Study-wide results and limits: Tumor TCR diversity was below lymph nodes but above nontumor tissue.

Breast cancer patients provided tissue from their axillary draining lymph nodes. CDR3 length: 12 amino acids. Trimming shortened V by 6 bases and J by 2 bases, and 8 bases separated the two germline ends. Germline CDR1 is MNHEY and CDR2 is SVGAGI. The receptor was isolated from a female donor with breast cancer. Some clones in this sample may be carry-over from other donors' samples. This rearrangement joins TRBV6-5 to TRBJ2-7, with a weak D call TRBD1 (6 bases). Sequenced: axillary lymph node tissue. In DNA, the CDR3 is TGTGCCAGCAGACAGGGTCCCTACGAGCAGTACTTC. Translating it yields CASRQGPYEQYF.